The clone carrying this T cell receptor beta chain occurred a few times. The data belong to a study of early T cells in non-severe SARS-CoV-2 infection. Study-wide context: Chains were not paired, and sequencing was done on bulk RNA from unsorted whole blood.

Attached unique molecular identifiers marked individual cDNA molecules. TCRdb independently ran MiXCR on the 5' RACE reads; one entry per CDR3 protein. The sample has 56,000 or so distinct CDR3 sequences, over 7% seen once. This CDR3 comprises 16 residues. The V and J ends lost 2 bases and 3 bases, in that order; junction bases with no gene match: 6. CDR1 and CDR2 (germline): KGHSY, FQNENV. This chain uses TRBV16 with TRBJ2-1; 8 positions agree with TRBD2. The clonotype was recovered from an adult who was a healthcare worker with PCR-confirmed SARS-CoV-2 infection or an uninfected control (not recorded which). The specimen was whole blood. The CDR3 DNA reads TGTGCCAGCAGCCAACCGGGGGGGCCCGACTACAATGAGCAGTTCTTC. It specifies CASSQPGGPDYNEQFF.